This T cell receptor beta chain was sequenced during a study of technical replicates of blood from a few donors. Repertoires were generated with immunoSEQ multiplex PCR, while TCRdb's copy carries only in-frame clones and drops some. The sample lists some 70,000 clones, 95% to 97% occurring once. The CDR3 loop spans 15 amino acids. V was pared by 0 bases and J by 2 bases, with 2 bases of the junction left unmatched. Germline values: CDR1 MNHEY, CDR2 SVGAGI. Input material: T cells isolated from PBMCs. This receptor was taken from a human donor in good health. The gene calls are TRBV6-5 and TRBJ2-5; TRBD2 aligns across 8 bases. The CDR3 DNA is TGTGCCAGCAGTTACTCGGTAGCGGGGCAAGAGACCCAGTACTTC. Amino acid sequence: CASSYSVAGQETQYF.